A selection of T cell receptor beta chains follows, all from one sample in a study of T cell changes during pregnancy in multiple sclerosis. TCRdb's table, derived via immunoSEQ multiplex PCR, lists solely in-frame clones and lacks some. The sample has more than 35,000 clones, less than 95% seen once. This material consisted of CD4+ T cells from peripheral blood mononuclear cells, taken in the first trimester of pregnancy. The receptors here all came from a female donor in good health, enrolled as a control in a pregnancy study. The CDR3 runs from the conserved cysteine through the conserved F or W. Fields, in order: V gene, J gene, D gene, clone size, CDR3 DNA, CDR3 protein. D genes are given only for firm matches. Clone size is not always given. Where it is, it says once, few, many or a class for expanded clones.

TRBV30,TRBJ2-4,TRBD2,-,TGTGCCTGGAGTAGGGGTGGGGGGGGCAAAAACATTCAGTACTTC,CAWSRGGGGKNIQYF
TRBV5-5,TRBJ2-7,-,-,TGTGCCAGCAGGGCAGGGTACGGCGGGATCTACGAGCAGTACTTC,CASRAGYGGIYEQYF
TRBV5-8,TRBJ1-1,-,-,TGTGCCAGCAGCTTGACAGGCACTGAAGCTTTCTTT,CASSLTGTEAFF
TRBV5-4,TRBJ1-5,-,-,TGTGCCAGCAGCTTGGACAAGAATCAGCCCCAGCATTTT,CASSLDKNQPQHF
TRBV6-5,TRBJ2-7,-,-,TGTGCCAGCAGTTGGGGGCGACGACCGGACGAGCAGTACTTC,CASSWGRRPDEQYF
TRBV2,TRBJ2-5,-,-,TGTGCCAGCAGTTCGAGGGAGACCCAGTACTTC,CASSSRETQYF
TRBV28,TRBJ2-5,-,-,TGTGCCAGCAGTGTCAGGGGAGAGACCCAGTACTTC,CASSVRGETQYF
TRBV7-8,TRBJ2-7,-,-,TGTGCCAGCAGCTTATTTCAGGGGACGCCCGAGCAGTACTTC,CASSLFQGTPEQYF
TRBV4-3,TRBJ2-2,-,-,TGCGCCAGCAGCCACGACACGAACACCGGGGAGCTGTTTTTT,CASSHDTNTGELFF
TRBV4-1,TRBJ2-1,-,-,TGCGCCAGCAGCCAAGGCTCCGTCGGGGTGAATGAGCAGTTCTTC,CASSQGSVGVNEQFF
TRBV5-1,TRBJ1-4,-,-,TGCGCCAGCAGCTCGGACGGGGGGGGGTCTGAAAAACTGTTTTTT,CASSSDGGGSEKLFF
TRBV19,TRBJ1-3,-,-,TGTGCCTTCTCCCAGAAGAGAGGTGTTCCTGGAAACACCATATATTTT,CAFSQKRGVPGNTIYF
TRBV7-2,TRBJ2-3,TRBD2,-,TGTGCCAGCAGCCCCTCTCTAGCGGGGAGCACAGATACGCAGTATTTT,CASSPSLAGSTDTQYF
TRBV7-2,TRBJ1-5,-,-,TGTGCCAGCAGATTCATGGGGGGAGATCAGCCCCAGCATTTT,CASRFMGGDQPQHF
TRBV6-5,TRBJ1-3,-,-,TGTGCCAGCAGTTGGGACTTCTCTGGAAACACCATATATTTT,CASSWDFSGNTIYF
TRBV7-6,TRBJ1-5,-,-,TGTGCCAGCAGCTTAGCCACAGGATTCAATCAGCCCCAGCATTTT,CASSLATGFNQPQHF
TRBV7-9,TRBJ1-1,TRBD1,once,TGTGCCAGCAGCCAAGGGACAGGGGGCGGACCTGAAGCTTTCTTT,CASSQGTGGGPEAFF
TRBV5-4,TRBJ1-2,-,-,TGTGCCAGCAGCTCGCCGGGGGGGGCCTCTTTCAACTATGGCTACACCTTC,CASSSPGGASFNYGYTF
TRBV6-5,TRBJ1-2,TRBD1,-,TGTGCCAGCAGTCCTTACCCACAGGGGACCTATGGCTACACCTTC,CASSPYPQGTYGYTF
TRBV6-6,TRBJ1-1,-,-,TGTGCCAGCAGTTATAAGGGACTTGGGAGCACTGAAGCTTTCTTT,CASSYKGLGSTEAFF
TRBV18,TRBJ1-6,TRBD1,-,TGTGCCAGCTCACGGGACAGTAATTCACCCCTCCACTTT,CASSRDSNSPLHF
TRBV7-2,TRBJ2-1,TRBD2,-,TGTGCCAGCAGCTTAGGATCGCAGGGCGGGGGTAATGAGCAGTTCTTC,CASSLGSQGGGNEQFF
TRBV6-5,TRBJ1-1,TRBD1,-,TGTGCCAGCAACGGACAGGGGACCACTGAAGCTTTCTTT,CASNGQGTTEAFF
TRBV10-3,TRBJ2-1,TRBD2,-,TGTGCCATCAGTGAGTCGAATGGAGCGGGGCGGTTCTTC,CAISESNGAGRFF
TRBV14,TRBJ1-3,-,-,TGTGCCAGCAGCCAAGATCTCCGTAACACCATATATTTT,CASSQDLRNTIYF
TRBV28,TRBJ1-6,-,-,TGTGCCAGCAGTCATAATCCAGGGAGGAATTCACCCCTCCACTTT,CASSHNPGRNSPLHF
TRBV14,TRBJ2-2,-,-,TGTGCCAGCAGCCAAGAGACGGAGTCCTCGAACACCGGGGAGCTGTTTTTT,CASSQETESSNTGELFF
TRBV14,TRBJ1-6,-,-,TGTGCCAGCAGCCAAGATAGACCCGCGGCCTGGTCACCCCTCCACTTT,CASSQDRPAAWSPLHF
TRBV28,TRBJ1-2,TRBD1,-,TGTGCCAGCAGTCCACCCGGGACAGGCCCAACTAACTATGGCTACACCTTC,CASSPPGTGPTNYGYTF
TRBV5-6,TRBJ2-4,-,-,TGTGCCAGCAGCTTGGGGCAGGTGACCAAAAACATTCAGTACTTC,CASSLGQVTKNIQYF
TRBV7-3,TRBJ2-1,-,-,TGTGCCAGCAGCTTAATGGCTTCCAATGAGCAGTTCTTC,CASSLMASNEQFF
TRBV7-2,TRBJ1-1,-,once,TGTGCCAGCAGCCCACAACTACTGGCGAACACTGAAGCTTTCTTT,CASSPQLLANTEAFF
TRBV5-4,TRBJ1-1,-,-,TGTGCCAGCAGCTTGGACAAGAACACTGAAGCTTTCTTT,CASSLDKNTEAFF
TRBV6-5,TRBJ2-7,TRBD2,-,TGTGCCAGCAGGGACGCTAGCGGGGGGTCCTACGAGCAGTACTTC,CASRDASGGSYEQYF
TRBV27,TRBJ1-4,-,once,TGTGCCAGCAGTTATGCCGGGGTTAATGAAAAACTGTTTTTT,CASSYAGVNEKLFF
TRBV14,TRBJ1-1,TRBD1,-,TGTGCCAGCAGCCCCCGTCGGGGGACAGGGGGCGCGTTCTTCACTGAAGCTTTCTTT,CASSPRRGTGGAFFTEAFF
TRBV4-1,TRBJ1-1,-,few,TGCGCCAGCAGCCGGACTGTTTTCGGGACTAACACTGAAGCTTTCTTT,CASSRTVFGTNTEAFF
TRBV4-1,TRBJ1-2,TRBD1,-,TGCGCCAGCAGCCAACTAACAGGGGCCATCTATGGCTACACCTTC,CASSQLTGAIYGYTF
TRBV4-1,TRBJ1-5,-,-,TGCGCCAGCAGCCAAAAGGAAGGGGGGGATCAGCCCCAGCATTTT,CASSQKEGGDQPQHF
TRBV30,TRBJ1-1,TRBD1,-,TGTGCCTGGGGACAGGGCGGGACTGAAGCTTTCTTT,CAWGQGGTEAFF